This TCR beta chain was found in a study of response to subunit inactivated influenza vaccine listed by TCRdb under 2018. Some background on the complete study: To follow how T cells responded to a trivalent subunit inactivated influenza vaccine, the researchers relied on deep quantitative profiling of the T cell receptor repertoire. Summary of the overall study and its limitations: According to the authors, only a limited number of new T cells may be recruited by each seasonal influenza vaccination.

The CDR3 numbers 16 residues from cysteine through phenylalanine. Only the CDR3 region is kept as DNA, spanning 48 bases read in frame from base 1. V is cut by 7 bases and J by 1 base, and the space between the germline ends is 19 bases. This clonotype was counted many times. The antigen it binds to is not known. Per-nucleotide qualities are absent, and no much larger clonotype sits a single base away. Libraries came from RT-PCR. This sample was sequenced with an Illumina HiSeq 2500. TCRdb reworked the public reads: Q25 trimming with fastp, MiXCR clone assembly, productive beta chains retained. Entries are consolidated by CDR3 protein sequence, retaining the most common genes and DNA. In all, the sample holds about 240,000 distinct CDR3 sequences, and 12% of those were seen once. Of the sample, approximately 8.3% falls within the top ten clones.

The starting material was non-naive T cells sorted from PBMCs, obtained around two weeks before vaccination. This sample's cell subset or site label indicates: memory T cell fraction. The clonotype comes from a man in his fifties who received an inactivated influenza vaccine. Donor details come from another sample of the same person, matched by shared clones. This chain is built from TRBV12-3 or TRBV12-4 and TRBJ1-1; no D segment can be confidently identified. The nucleotides read TGTGCCAGCAATGGTTATGTCCCCACTGGGAACACTGAAGCTTTCTTT. Translated, this gives CASNGYVPTGNTEAFF.